This TCR beta chain was recorded in a study of spatial heterogeneity in lung cancer. Overall study: A consistent excess of beta-chain over alpha-chain sequences was detected.

This clonotype was counted many times. The CDR3 runs 11 residues. V was trimmed by 3 bases and J by 4 bases, leaving 6 bases between them. Germline CDR1 DFQATT, CDR2 SNEGSKA (reference sequence). Unique molecular identifiers tagged every individual TCR cDNA molecule. Each CDR3 protein is one row after TCRdb ran MiXCR on the 5' RACE reads. Among about 36,000 distinct CDR3 sequences listed, 5.2% were seen once. Indicated time point: sample taken at primary tumor resection. No cells were sorted before sequencing. The whole RNA sequenced was extracted from tumor, nontumor lung or frozen PBMC. Sample: PBMCs, taken at surgery. The origin of this receptor is a female donor with early-stage non-small cell lung cancer. The chain combines TRBV20-1 with TRBJ1-1; D is unresolved. CDR3 nucleotides: TGCAGTGCTAGGGGTCTCACTGAAGCTTTCTTT. It translates to CSARGLTEAFF.